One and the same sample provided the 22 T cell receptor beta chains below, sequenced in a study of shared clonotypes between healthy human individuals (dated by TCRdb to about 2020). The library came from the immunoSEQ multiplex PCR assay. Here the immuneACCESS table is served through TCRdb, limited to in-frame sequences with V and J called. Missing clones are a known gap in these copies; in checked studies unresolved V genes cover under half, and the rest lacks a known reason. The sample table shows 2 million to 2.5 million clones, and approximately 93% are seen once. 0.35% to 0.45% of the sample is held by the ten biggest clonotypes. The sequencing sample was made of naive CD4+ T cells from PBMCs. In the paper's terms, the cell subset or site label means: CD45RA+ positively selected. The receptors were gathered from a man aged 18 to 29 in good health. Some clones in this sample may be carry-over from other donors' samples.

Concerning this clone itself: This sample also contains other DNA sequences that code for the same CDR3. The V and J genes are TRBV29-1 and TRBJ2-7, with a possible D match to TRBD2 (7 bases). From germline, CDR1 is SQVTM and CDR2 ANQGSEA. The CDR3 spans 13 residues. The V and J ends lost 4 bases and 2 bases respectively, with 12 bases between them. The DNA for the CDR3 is TGCAGCGTTGGGGGGCTAGCGGCCTACGAGCAGTACTTC. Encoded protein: CSVGGLAAYEQYF.

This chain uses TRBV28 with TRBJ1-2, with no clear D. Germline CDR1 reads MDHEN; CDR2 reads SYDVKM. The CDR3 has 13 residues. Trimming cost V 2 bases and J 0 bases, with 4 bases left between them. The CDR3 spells CASSLNTNYGYTF. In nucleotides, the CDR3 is TGTGCCAGCAGTTTAAACACTAACTATGGCTACACCTTC.

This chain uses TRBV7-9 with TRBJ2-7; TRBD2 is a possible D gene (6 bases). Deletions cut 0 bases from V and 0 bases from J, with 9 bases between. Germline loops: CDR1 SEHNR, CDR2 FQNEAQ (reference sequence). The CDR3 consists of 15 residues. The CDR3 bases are TGTGCCAGCAGCTTAGCCGGGACTTACTCCTACGAGCAGTACTTC. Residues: CASSLAGTYSYEQYF.

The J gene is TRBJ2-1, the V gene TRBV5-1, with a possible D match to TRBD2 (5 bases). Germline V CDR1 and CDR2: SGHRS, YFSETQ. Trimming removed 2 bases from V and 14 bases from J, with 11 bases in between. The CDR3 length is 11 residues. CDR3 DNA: TGCGCCAGCAGCTTTGAGGGCCGAGAGTTCTTC. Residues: CASSFEGREFF. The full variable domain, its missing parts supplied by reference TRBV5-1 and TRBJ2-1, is KAGVTQTPRYLIKTRGQQVTLSCSPISGHRSVSWYQQTPGQGLQFLFEYFSETQRNKGNFPGRFSGRQFSNSRSEMNVSTLELGDSALYLCASSFEGREFFGPGTRLTVL.

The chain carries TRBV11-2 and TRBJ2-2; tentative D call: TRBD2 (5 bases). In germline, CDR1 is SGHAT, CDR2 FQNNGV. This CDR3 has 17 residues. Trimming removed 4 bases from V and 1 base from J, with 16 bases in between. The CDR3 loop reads CASSSLRGNLNTGELFF. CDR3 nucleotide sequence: TGTGCCAGCAGCTCCCTTCGGGGAAATTTGAACACCGGGGAGCTGTTTTTT. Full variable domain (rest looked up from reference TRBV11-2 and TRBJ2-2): EAGVAQSPRYKIIEKRQSVAFWCNPISGHATLYWYQQILGQGPKLLIQFQNNGVVDDSQLPKDRFSAERLKGVDSTLKIQPAKLEDSAVYLCASSSLRGNLNTGELFFGEGSRLTVL.

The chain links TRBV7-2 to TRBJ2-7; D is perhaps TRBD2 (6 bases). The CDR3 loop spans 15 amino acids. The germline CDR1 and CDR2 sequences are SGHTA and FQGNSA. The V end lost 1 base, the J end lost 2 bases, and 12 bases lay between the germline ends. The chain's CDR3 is CASSLDPGRAYEQYF. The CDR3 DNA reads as TGTGCCAGCAGCTTAGATCCCGGGAGAGCCTACGAGCAGTACTTC.

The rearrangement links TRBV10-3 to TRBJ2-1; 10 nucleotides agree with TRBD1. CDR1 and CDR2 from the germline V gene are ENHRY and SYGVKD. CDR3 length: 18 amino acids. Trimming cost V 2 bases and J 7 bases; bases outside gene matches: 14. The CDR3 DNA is TGTGCCATCAGTGAGAGTGCCTTACCGACAGGGGGCTCGAATGAGCAGTTCTTC. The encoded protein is CAISESALPTGGSNEQFF.

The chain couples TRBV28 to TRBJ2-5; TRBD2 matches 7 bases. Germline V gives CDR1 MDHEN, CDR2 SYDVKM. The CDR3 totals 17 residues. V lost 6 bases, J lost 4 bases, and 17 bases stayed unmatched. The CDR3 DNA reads TGTGCCAGCAGCTCGGGCGTGGGTGCGGGAGCCCGAGAGACCCAGTACTTC. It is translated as CASSSGVGAGARETQYF. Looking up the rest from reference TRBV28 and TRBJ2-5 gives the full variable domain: DVKVTQSSRYLVKRTGEKVFLECVQDMDHENMFWYRQDPGLGLRLIYFSYDVKMKEKGDIPEGYSVSREKKERFSLILESASTNQTSMYLCASSSGVGAGARETQYFGPGTRLLVL.

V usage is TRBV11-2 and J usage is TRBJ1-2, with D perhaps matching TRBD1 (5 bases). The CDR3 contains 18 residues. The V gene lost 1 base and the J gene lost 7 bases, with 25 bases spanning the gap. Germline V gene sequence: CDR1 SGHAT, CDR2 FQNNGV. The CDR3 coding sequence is TGTGCCAGCAGCTTAGGGGTTAGGGGAAAGACTAAACTGGCTGGCTACACCTTC. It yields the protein CASSLGVRGKTKLAGYTF.

CDR3 nucleotides: TGTGCCAGCAGCCAAGGGTCCGAGCAGTACTTC. Its protein product is CASSQGSEQYF. V usage is TRBV7-7 and J usage is TRBJ2-7, with D hard to call. Per the germline V gene, CDR1 is SSHAT and CDR2 is FNYEAQ (reference sequence). Trimming removed 5 bases at V and 6 bases at J, with 8 bases between. CDR3 length: 11 amino acids. Combining the CDR3 with reference TRBV7-7 and TRBJ2-7 gives the whole variable domain GAGVSQSPRYKVTKRGQDVTLRCDPISSHATLYWYQQALGQGPEFLTYFNYEAQPDKSGLPSDRFSAERPEGSISTLTIQRTEQRDSAMYRCASSQGSEQYFGPGTRLTVT.

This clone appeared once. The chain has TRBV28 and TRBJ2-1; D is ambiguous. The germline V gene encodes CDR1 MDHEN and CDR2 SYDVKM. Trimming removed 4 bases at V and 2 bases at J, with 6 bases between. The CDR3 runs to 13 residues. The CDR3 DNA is TGTGCCAGCAGTTCGATTCCCTACAATGAGCAGTTCTTC. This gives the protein CASSSIPYNEQFF.

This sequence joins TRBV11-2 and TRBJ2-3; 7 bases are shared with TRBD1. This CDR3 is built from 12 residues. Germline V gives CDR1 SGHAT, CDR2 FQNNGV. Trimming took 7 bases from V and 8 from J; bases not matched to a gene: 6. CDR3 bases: TGTGCCAGCAAACTAGGGGGCAGTACGCAGTATTTT. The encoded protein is CASKLGGSTQYF.

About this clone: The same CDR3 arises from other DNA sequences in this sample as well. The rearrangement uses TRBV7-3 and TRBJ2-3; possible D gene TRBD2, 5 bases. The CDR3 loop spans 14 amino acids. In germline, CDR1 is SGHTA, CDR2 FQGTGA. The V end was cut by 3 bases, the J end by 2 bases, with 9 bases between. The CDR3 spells CASSFGGLTDTQYF. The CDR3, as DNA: TGTGCCAGCAGCTTTGGCGGACTCACAGATACGCAGTATTTT.

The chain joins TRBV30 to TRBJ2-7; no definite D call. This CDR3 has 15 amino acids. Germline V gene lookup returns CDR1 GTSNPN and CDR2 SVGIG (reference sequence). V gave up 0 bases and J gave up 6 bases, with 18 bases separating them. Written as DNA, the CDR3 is TGTGCCTGGAGTGTATCCCTTGGCCTAAGAGGCGAGCAGTACTTC. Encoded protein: CAWSVSLGLRGEQYF.

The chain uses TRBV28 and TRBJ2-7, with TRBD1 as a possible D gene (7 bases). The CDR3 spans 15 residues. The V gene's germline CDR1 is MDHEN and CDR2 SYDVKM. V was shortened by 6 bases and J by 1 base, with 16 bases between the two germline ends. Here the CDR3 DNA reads TGTGCCAGCAGCCCTCTTCAGGGGGGTTCCTACGAGCAGTACTTC. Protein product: CASSPLQGGSYEQYF.

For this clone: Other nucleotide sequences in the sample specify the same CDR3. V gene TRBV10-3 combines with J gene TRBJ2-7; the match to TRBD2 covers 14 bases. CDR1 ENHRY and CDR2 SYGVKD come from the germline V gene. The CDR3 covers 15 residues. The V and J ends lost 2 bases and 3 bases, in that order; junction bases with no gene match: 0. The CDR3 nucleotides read TGTGCCATCAGTGAGGGGACTAGCGGGAGCTACGAGCAGTACTTC. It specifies CAISEGTSGSYEQYF.

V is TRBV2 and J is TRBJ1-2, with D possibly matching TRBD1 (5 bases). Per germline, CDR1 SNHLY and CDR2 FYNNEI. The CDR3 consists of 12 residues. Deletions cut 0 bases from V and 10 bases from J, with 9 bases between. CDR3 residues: CASSEARGYYTF. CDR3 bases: TGTGCCAGCAGTGAAGCGCGGGGGTACTACACCTTC.

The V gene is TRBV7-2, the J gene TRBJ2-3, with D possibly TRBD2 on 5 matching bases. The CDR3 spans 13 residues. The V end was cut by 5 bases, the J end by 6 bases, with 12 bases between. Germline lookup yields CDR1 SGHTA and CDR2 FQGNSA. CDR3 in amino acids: CASSITTGDTQYF. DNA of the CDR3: TGTGCCAGCAGCATCACTACGGGGGATACGCAGTATTTT.

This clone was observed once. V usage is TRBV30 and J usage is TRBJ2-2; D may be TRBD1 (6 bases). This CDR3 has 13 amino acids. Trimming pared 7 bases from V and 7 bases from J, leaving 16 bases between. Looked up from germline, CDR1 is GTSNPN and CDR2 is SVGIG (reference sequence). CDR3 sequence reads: CAFRGRLYGELFF. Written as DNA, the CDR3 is TGTGCCTTCAGGGGCAGACTCTACGGGGAGCTGTTTTTT.

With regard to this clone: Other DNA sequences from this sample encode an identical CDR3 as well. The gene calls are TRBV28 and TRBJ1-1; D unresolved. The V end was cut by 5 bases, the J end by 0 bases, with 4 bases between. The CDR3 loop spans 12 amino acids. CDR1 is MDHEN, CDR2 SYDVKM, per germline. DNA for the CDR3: TGTGCCAGCAGTGAGATGAACACTGAAGCTTTCTTT. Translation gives CASSEMNTEAFF.

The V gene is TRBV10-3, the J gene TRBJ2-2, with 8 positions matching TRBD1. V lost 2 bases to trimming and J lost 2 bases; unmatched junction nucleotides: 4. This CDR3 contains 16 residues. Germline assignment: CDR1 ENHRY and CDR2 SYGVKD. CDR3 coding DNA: TGTGCCATCAGTGAGCGGGACAGGCCCAACACCGGGGAGCTGTTTTTT. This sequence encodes CAISERDRPNTGELFF.

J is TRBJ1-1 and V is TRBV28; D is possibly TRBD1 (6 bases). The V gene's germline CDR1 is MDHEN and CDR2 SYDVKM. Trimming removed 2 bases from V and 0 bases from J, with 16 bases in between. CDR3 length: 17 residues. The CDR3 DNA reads TGTGCCAGCAGTTTAGTTCAGGCCCGGGGGCTGAACACTGAAGCTTTCTTT. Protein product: CASSLVQARGLNTEAFF. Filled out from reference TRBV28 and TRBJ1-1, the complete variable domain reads DVKVTQSSRYLVKRTGEKVFLECVQDMDHENMFWYRQDPGLGLRLIYFSYDVKMKEKGDIPEGYSVSREKKERFSLILESASTNQTSMYLCASSLVQARGLNTEAFFGQGTRLTVV.